The 3 T cell receptor beta chains given below trace back to one sample, sequenced in a study of cytomegalovirus exposure and HLA in healthy donors. Use of 60 Vbeta and 13 Jbeta primers characterized the PCR. Assay: immunoSEQ multiplex PCR; the TCRdb copy retains only in-frame clones and omits some. The table includes about 160,000 clones, 77% detected once. Sequenced material: PBMCs. The receptors originated from a male donor in good health and CMV-seropositive.

The chain carries TRBV9 and TRBJ1-1; D is unclear. V lost 1 base and J lost 0, with 7 bases in between. The CDR3 consists of 14 residues. Germline assignment: CDR1 SGDLS and CDR2 YYNGEE. As DNA, the CDR3 is TGTGCCAGCAGCGTAAACCCGGTGAACACTGAAGCTTTCTTT. Protein product: CASSVNPVNTEAFF.

The V and J genes are TRBV15 and TRBJ2-3; 9 bases are a match to TRBD2. Germline trimming cut 0 bases from V and 5 bases from J; bases unmatched to any gene: 6. CDR1 is LNHNV, CDR2 YYDKDF, per germline (reference sequence). The CDR3 totals 16 residues. In DNA form, the CDR3 reads TGTGCCACCAGCAGAGATTTAGCGGGGGCCCGAGATACGCAGTATTTT. Translation: CATSRDLAGARDTQYF.

V gene TRBV7-8 combines with J gene TRBJ2-5; 10 bases fit TRBD2. Trimming at V came to 5 bases and at J to 5 bases, leaving 11 bases not matched to a gene. Germline V gene data show CDR1 as SGHVS and CDR2 as FQNEAQ. The CDR3 has 16 residues. The CDR3 here is CASSQPERGGRETQYF. DNA of the CDR3: TGTGCCAGCAGCCAACCTGAGCGGGGGGGCCGGGAGACCCAGTACTTC.